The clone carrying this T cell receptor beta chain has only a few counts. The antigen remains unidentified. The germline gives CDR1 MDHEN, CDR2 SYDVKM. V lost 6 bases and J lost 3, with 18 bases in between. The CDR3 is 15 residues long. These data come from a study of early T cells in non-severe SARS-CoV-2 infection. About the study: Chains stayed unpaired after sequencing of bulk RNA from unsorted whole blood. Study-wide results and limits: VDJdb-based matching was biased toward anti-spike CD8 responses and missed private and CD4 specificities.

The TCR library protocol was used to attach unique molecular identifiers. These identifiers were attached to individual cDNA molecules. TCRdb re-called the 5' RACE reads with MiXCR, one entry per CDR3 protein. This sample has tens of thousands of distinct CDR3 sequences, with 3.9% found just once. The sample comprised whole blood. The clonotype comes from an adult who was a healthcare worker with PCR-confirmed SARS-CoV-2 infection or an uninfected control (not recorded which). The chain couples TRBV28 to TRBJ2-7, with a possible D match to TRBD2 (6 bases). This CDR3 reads CASSLPSGGRYEQYF. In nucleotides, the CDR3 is TGTGCCAGCAGCCTGCCCTCCGGGGGACGCTACGAGCAGTACTTC.